This note documents a single TCR beta chain sequence. Its matching antigen is unknown. The data originate from a study of cytomegalovirus exposure and HLA in healthy donors. Findings and limits, study-wide: A link between a missense DCLRE1C variant and TCR beta V- and J-gene trimming emerged from a later analysis.

The length of the CDR3 is 15 residues. Unmatched junction bases numbered 6, after V lost 3 bases and J lost 3 bases. Germline V gene lookup returns CDR1 SGHRS and CDR2 YFSETQ. Vbeta (60) and Jbeta (13) primers were used in the PCR. Method: immunoSEQ multiplex PCR; TCRdb's copy keeps in-frame clones and lacks some. The data contain approximately 200,000 clones, roughly four fifths of them seen just once; the ten biggest clones take up 6.5%. The sequencing sample was made of PBMCs. The chain joins TRBV5-1 to TRBJ2-7, with 10 positions matching TRBD1. This clonotype originated in a woman aged 50 to 65 in good health and CMV-seropositive. As DNA, the CDR3 is TGCGCCAGCAGCTCGACGGGACAGGGGTACTACGAGCAGTACTTC. It translates to CASSSTGQGYYEQYF.